This TCR beta chain was observed in a study of blood T cell repertoires in COVID-19. Study background: T cells, B-cell-depleted T cells, or PBMCs provided the cDNA or gDNA that served as material.

The method was immunoSEQ multiplex PCR; TCRdb's version includes in-frame clones alone and lacks a portion of them. The sample includes 150,000 to 250,000 clones, roughly 80% of them seen just once. Everyone who took part was 18 to 89 years old, and they came from 20 to 25 US areas. Recovered status applied to Cohort 3 donors who had two consecutive negative PCRs. It also applied to those with clearance or with symptom resolution. There are 16 residues in the CDR3. Trimming shortened V by 5 bases and J by 0 bases, and 13 bases separated the two germline ends. Germline-derived CDR1 and CDR2 are SGHAT and FQNNGV.

The V call is TRBV11-2, the J call TRBJ1-4; D may be TRBD1 (5 bases). This clonotype was obtained from a man aged 40-50 years who had recovered from COVID-19. The specimen sequenced was PBMCs or T cells enriched from blood (not recorded which). CDR3 DNA sequence: TGTGCCAGCAGCGACCTCCAGGGTGCAACTAATGAAAAACTGTTTTTT. Translation: CASSDLQGATNEKLFF.